This TCR beta chain is drawn from a study of technical replicates of blood from a few donors. CDR3 length: 16 residues. Germline-derived CDR1 and CDR2 are MGHDK and SYGVNS. Trimming removed 1 base from V and 2 bases from J, with 13 bases in between. Clones were sequenced by immunoSEQ multiplex PCR, and TCRdb holds only the in-frame ones, with some missing. The top ten hold approximately 0.45% of the sample, which has 60,000 to 90,000 clones, 85% to 95% seen once. This TCR came from a human donor in good health. V is TRBV25-1 and J is TRBJ2-3, with a weak D call TRBD2 (5 bases). The sequenced sample consisted of T cells isolated from PBMCs. The DNA for the CDR3 is TGTGCCAGCAGTGAATTAGGGAAGGGAGACACAGATACGCAGTATTTT. Translation gives CASSELGKGDTDTQYF.